Listed here are 17 T cell receptor beta chains from one sample, sequenced in a study of CD8+CD57+ T cells in acquired aplastic anemia. Profiles of TCR beta VDJ and CDR3 were generated from a genomic DNA template. MiXCR was run by TCRdb on the reads, yielding one entry per CDR3 protein. The sample contains 180,000 or so distinct CDR3 sequences, roughly half of which appear only once. Only patients with CD8+CD57+ cell expansion on flow cytometry were chosen for sequencing. Source material: sorted CD4+, CD8+, or CD8+CD57+ T cells (not recorded which) from PBMCs. The receptor source for this set is a human donor with aplastic anemia.

This clonotype has only a few counts. The chain joins TRBV9 to TRBJ1-1, with D possibly matching TRBD1 (5 bases). Germline assignment: CDR1 SGDLS and CDR2 YYNGEE. The CDR3 is made up of 13 amino acids. V lost 0 bases and J 4 bases, leaving 7 bases between the germline ends. The chain's CDR3 is CASSVGRGTEAFF. The CDR3 DNA is TGTGCCAGCAGCGTAGGGAGGGGCACTGAAGCTTTCTTT.

The table lists this clonotype with a count of one. The chain links TRBV6-1 to TRBJ1-2; D might be TRBD1 (6 bases). Germline CDR1 reads MNHNS; CDR2 reads SASEGT. This CDR3 contains 11 residues. The germline V and J ends were trimmed by 6 bases and 8 bases, with 10 bases remaining between them. The CDR3 spells CASRRTDGYTF. CDR3 nucleotides: TGTGCCAGCAGGCGGACAGACGGCTACACCTTC.

This clonotype has just a few counts. The chain combines TRBV12-3 or TRBV12-4 with TRBJ2-3, with 14 nucleotides matching TRBD2. V lost 1 base to trimming and J lost 5 bases; unmatched junction nucleotides: 14. This CDR3 has 20 residues. CDR3 nucleotides: TGTGCCAGCAGTTTAGGAACCGGGACTAGCGGGAGAGGAATACGAGATACGCAGTATTTT. This encodes CASSLGTGTSGRGIRDTQYF.

The chain carries TRBV5-1 and TRBJ1-1, with D maybe TRBD1 (5 bases). Germline values: CDR1 SGHRS, CDR2 YFSETQ. The CDR3 has 15 amino acids. The V end was cut by 0 bases, the J end by 4 bases, with 13 bases between. The CDR3 here is CASSLAGDSVTEAFF. In nucleotides, the CDR3 is TGCGCCAGCAGCTTGGCGGGGGATTCAGTCACTGAAGCTTTCTTT.

This clonotype has a single count. In this CDR3 the conserved last residue, phenylalanine or tryptophan, is missing, so a read error is likely. No DNA is shown, since the ends of the CDR3 on it are uncertain; the CDR3 is the one TCRdb lists. The CDR3 loop reads CAISEGEGRY. The chain combines TRBV10-3 with TRBJ2-3; the table names TRBD2, a call not compared with the DNA. Germline assignment: CDR1 ENHRY and CDR2 SYGVKD. Including both end residues, the CDR3 is 10 amino acids long.

In its sample, this clonotype was seen many times. This chain links TRBV7-9 with TRBJ2-4; D unclear. The ends were cut back, 1 base at V and 6 bases at J, with 7 bases in the middle. CDR1 is SEHNR and CDR2 is FQNEAQ in the germline V gene (reference sequence). CDR3 length: 13 residues. CDR3 nucleotides: TGTGCCAGCAGCTTAGGAGACCTAAACATTCAGTACTTC. Translated, it gives CASSLGDLNIQYF.

The rearrangement uses TRBV5-1 and TRBJ2-1, with TRBD2 matching over 8 bases. Germline loops: CDR1 SGHRS, CDR2 YFSETQ. J lost 8 bases, V lost 3 bases, and 10 bases had no gene match. The CDR3 sequence is 15 residues long. DNA for the CDR3: TGCGCCAGCAGCTCCGGACTAGCCCCCCCCCATGAGCAGTTCTTC. It yields the protein CASSSGLAPPHEQFF.

This clonotype has a count of ten or more. The chain uses TRBV9 and TRBJ1-2, with D hard to call. The CDR3 runs to 13 residues. Per germline, CDR1 SGDLS and CDR2 YYNGEE. Trimming pared 0 bases from V and 4 bases from J, leaving 7 bases between. The CDR3 sequence is CASSVARFYGYTF. The CDR3, as DNA: TGTGCCAGCAGCGTAGCCAGGTTCTATGGCTACACCTTC.

The genes are TRBV24-1 and TRBJ2-5, with a possible D match to TRBD1 (6 bases). The V gene lost 9 bases and the J gene lost 3 bases, with 10 bases spanning the gap. The CDR3 is made up of 12 amino acids. The germline V gene encodes CDR1 KGHDR and CDR2 SFDVKD. The CDR3 nucleotides are TGTGCCACCTCCACAGGGAAAGAGACCCAGTACTTC. Amino acids: CATSTGKETQYF.

This chain joins TRBV12-3 or TRBV12-4 and TRBJ1-2; 8 nucleotides agree with TRBD1. The CDR3 sequence is 16 residues long. V gave up 6 bases and J gave up 1 base; unmatched junction bases: 10. The CDR3 region has the DNA TGTGCCAGCAGGATCCTGGACAGGGCTCTTAACTATGGCTACACCTTC. It encodes CASRILDRALNYGYTF.

V gene TRBV7-9 combines with J gene TRBJ2-7, with 7 bases identical to TRBD2. CDR1 is SEHNR and CDR2 is FQNEAQ in the germline V gene (reference sequence). The CDR3 has 13 amino acids. V was pared by 3 bases and J by 2 bases, with 1 base of the junction left unmatched. DNA of the CDR3: TGTGCCAGCAGCTTTGCGGGGGCCTACGAGCAGTACTTC. Translated: CASSFAGAYEQYF.

The table lists this clonotype with a count of one. J is TRBJ2-7 and V is TRBV5-1; D is unclear. This CDR3 region has 14 residues. V was pared by 4 bases and J by 2 bases, with 13 bases between. Per germline, CDR1 SGHRS and CDR2 YFSETQ. CDR3 nucleotide sequence: TGCGCCAGCAGCCCGGAGCCAGGAACCTACGAGCAGTACTTC. The encoded protein is CASSPEPGTYEQYF.

Ten or more counts support this clonotype. The CDR3 bases are TGTGCCAGCAGTCCTCCCGCAGACCAAGAGACCCAGTACTTC. Protein product: CASSPPADQETQYF. The rearrangement links TRBV12-3 or TRBV12-4 to TRBJ2-5, with D uncertain. CDR3 length: 14 amino acids. The V end was cut by 5 bases, the J end by 0 bases, with 10 bases between.

This clonotype was seen a few times. The V call is TRBV19, the J call TRBJ1-1; D possibly corresponds to TRBD1 (5 bases). This CDR3 is built from 12 residues. Germline V lookup: CDR1 LNHDA, CDR2 SQIVND (reference sequence). V shed 3 bases and J shed 6 bases, with 8 bases lying between them. The CDR3 bases are TGTGCCAGTAGTATCGGGGGGTCTGAAGCTTTCTTT. It is translated as CASSIGGSEAFF.

This clonotype showed up many times. The chain joins TRBV28 to TRBJ2-5; TRBD2 is a possible D gene (6 bases). This CDR3 comprises 13 residues. Trimming shortened V by 2 bases and J by 13 bases, and 17 bases separated the two germline ends. Germline CDR1 reads MDHEN; CDR2 reads SYDVKM. The chain's CDR3 is CASSLTPGRGRYF. DNA for the CDR3: TGTGCCAGCAGTTTAACCCCTGGGCGGGGCCGGTACTTC.

This clonotype was observed once. The chain joins TRBV5-1 to TRBJ1-5, with D unclear. The CDR3 is made up of 15 amino acids. Germline-derived CDR1 and CDR2 are SGHRS and YFSETQ. Trimming left V 0 bases short and J 6 bases short, with 13 bases between. The CDR3 nucleotides read TGCGCCAGCAGCTTGGAGGGCGGCGGAGGTCAGCCCCAGCATTTT. Its protein product is CASSLEGGGGQPQHF.

This clonotype was counted many times. This chain uses TRBV15 with TRBJ1-1; tentatively, D is TRBD1 (5 bases). Per the germline V gene, CDR1 is LNHNV and CDR2 is YYDKDF (reference sequence). V was clipped by 0 bases and J by 1 base, with 9 bases between them. CDR3 size: 15 residues. For the CDR3, the DNA is TGTGCCACCAGCAGAGACAGGGCACCGAACACTGAAGCTTTCTTT. Amino acids: CATSRDRAPNTEAFF. Looking up the rest from reference TRBV15 and TRBJ1-1 gives the full variable domain: DAMVIQNPRYQVTQFGKPVTLSCSQTLNHNVMYWYQQKSSQAPKLLFHYYDKDFNNEADTPDNFQSRRPNTSFCFLDIRSPGLGDTAMYLCATSRDRAPNTEAFFGQGTRLTVV.